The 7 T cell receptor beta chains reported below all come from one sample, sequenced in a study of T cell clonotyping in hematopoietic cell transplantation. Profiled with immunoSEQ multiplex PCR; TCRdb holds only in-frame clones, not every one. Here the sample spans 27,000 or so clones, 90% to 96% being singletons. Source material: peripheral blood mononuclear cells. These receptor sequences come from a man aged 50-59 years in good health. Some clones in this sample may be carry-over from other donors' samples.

CDR3 amino acids: CASSIPGQGLSGYTF. As DNA, the CDR3 is TGTGCCAGTAGTATCCCGGGACAGGGGTTGAGTGGCTACACCTTC. This chain links TRBV19 with TRBJ1-2, with TRBD1 matching over 10 bases. The junction had 8 bases not matched to a gene; V was cut back by 3 bases and J by 7 bases. Germline V gene sequence: CDR1 LNHDA, CDR2 SQIVND (reference sequence). This CDR3 contains 15 residues.

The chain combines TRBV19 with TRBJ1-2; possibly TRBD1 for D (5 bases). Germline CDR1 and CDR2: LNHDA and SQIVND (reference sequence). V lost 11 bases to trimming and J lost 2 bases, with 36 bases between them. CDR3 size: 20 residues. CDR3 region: CAALASWGKVGSPSNYGYTF. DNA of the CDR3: TGTGCCGCTTTAGCGTCCTGGGGGAAGGTAGGATCTCCATCGAACTATGGCTACACCTTC.

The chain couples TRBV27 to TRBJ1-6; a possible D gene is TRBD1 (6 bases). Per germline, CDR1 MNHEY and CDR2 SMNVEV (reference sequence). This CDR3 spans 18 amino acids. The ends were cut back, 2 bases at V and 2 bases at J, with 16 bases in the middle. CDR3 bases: TGTGCCAGCAGTTTAAGGAACAGGGCGGGGACCTATAATTCACCCCTCCACTTT. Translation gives CASSLRNRAGTYNSPLHF.

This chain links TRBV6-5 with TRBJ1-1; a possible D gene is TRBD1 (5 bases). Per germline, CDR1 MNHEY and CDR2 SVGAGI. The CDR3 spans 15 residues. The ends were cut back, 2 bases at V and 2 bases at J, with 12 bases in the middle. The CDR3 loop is CASSYNVGGNTEAFF. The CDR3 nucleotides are TGTGCCAGCAGTTACAATGTCGGGGGAAACACTGAAGCTTTCTTT.

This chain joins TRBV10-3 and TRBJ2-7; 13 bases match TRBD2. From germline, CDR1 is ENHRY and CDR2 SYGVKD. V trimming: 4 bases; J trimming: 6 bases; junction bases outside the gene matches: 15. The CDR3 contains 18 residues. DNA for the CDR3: TGTGCCATCAGTGCGATTACTAGCGGGGGGGCCATAGTCTCCGAGCAGTACTTC. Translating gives CAISAITSGGAIVSEQYF.

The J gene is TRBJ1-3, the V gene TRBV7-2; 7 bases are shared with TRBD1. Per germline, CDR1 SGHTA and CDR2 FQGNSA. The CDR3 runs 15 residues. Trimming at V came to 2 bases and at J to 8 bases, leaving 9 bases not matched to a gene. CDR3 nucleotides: TGTGCCAGCAGCTTATTCCCGGGACAGATGGACACCATATATTTT. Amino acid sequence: CASSLFPGQMDTIYF.

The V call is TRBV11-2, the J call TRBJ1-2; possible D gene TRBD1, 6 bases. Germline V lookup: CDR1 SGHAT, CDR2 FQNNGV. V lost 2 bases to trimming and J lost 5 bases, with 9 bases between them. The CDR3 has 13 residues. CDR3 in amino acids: CASSLRTGYGYTF. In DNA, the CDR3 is TGTGCCAGCAGCTTACGAACAGGGTATGGCTACACCTTC.